This entry features one TCR beta chain sequence. Its antigen is not identified. This may come from a read error, since a much larger clone is one base off. Trimming cost V 5 bases and J 4 bases, with 17 bases left between them. This CDR3 is built from 15 residues. General observations from the study: Greatest tumor Treg TCR overlap was with tumor naive CD4+ cells. The TCR gene usage of tumor memory CD4+ T cells clustered together with blood and lymph node memory CD4+ cells and with lymph node naive CD4+ cells.

Constant-region reverse primers amplified full-length variable regions, followed by semi-nested Nested Universal Primer A PCR. TCRdb recomputed calls from the 5' RACE reads with MiXCR, one row per CDR3 protein. Counted here are roughly 58,000 distinct CDR3 sequences, less than 25% occurring once; the ten biggest clones make up under 3.5%. Treg sorting used a CD4+CD25+CD127-/low gate. This clonotype was obtained from a female donor with breast cancer. The sample comprised tumor-infiltrating Tregs sorted from the breast tumor. The chain carries TRBV12-3 or TRBV12-4 and TRBJ1-1, with D unresolved. In DNA, the CDR3 is TGTGCCAGCAGTCGCGACACCACCATGAGCACTGAAGCTTTCTTT. It codes for CASSRDTTMSTEAFF.